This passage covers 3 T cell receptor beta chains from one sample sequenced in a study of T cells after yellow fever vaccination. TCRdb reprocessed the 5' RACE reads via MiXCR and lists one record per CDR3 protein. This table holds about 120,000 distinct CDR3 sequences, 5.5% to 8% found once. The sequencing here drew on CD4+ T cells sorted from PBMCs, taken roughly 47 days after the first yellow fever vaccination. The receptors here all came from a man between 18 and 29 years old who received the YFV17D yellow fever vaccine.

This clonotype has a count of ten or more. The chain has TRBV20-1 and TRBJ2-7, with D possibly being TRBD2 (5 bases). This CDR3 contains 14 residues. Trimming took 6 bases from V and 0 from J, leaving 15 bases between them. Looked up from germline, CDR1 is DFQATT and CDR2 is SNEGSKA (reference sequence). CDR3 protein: CSALLVRGSYEQYF. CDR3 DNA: TGCAGTGCCCTACTAGTCCGGGGCTCCTACGAGCAGTACTTC.

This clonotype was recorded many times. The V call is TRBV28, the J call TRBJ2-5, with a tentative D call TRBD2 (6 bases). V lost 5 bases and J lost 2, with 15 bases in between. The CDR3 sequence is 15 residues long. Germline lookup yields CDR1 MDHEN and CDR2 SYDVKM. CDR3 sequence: CASSVPGTFQETQYF. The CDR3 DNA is TGTGCCAGCAGTGTCCCCGGGACTTTTCAAGAGACCCAGTACTTC.

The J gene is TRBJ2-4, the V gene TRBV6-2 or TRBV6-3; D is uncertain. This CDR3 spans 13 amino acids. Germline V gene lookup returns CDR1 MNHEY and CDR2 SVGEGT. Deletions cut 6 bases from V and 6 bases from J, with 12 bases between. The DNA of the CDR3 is TGTGCCAGCAGATACAGCTACCTAAACATTCAGTACTTC. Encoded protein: CASRYSYLNIQYF.